Listed below are T cell receptor beta chains from one sample, sequenced in a study of cytomegalovirus exposure and HLA in healthy donors. TCRdb's table, derived via immunoSEQ multiplex PCR, lists solely in-frame clones and lacks some. This table has approximately 200,000 clones, about four fifths appearing once. Specimen: PBMCs. The receptors shown here come from a girl under 18 in good health and CMV-seropositive. The CDR3 runs from the conserved cysteine through the conserved F or W. Fields, in order: J gene, clone size, D gene, V gene, CDR3 protein, CDR3 DNA. A D gene is named only where the DNA matches it firmly. Size is stated for part of the rows, as once, few or many counts, or as a class when the clone is expanded.

TRBJ1-3,-,-,TRBV4-3,CASSQVGEGNTIYF,TGCGCCAGCAGCCAAGTAGGGGAAGGAAACACCATATATTTT
TRBJ2-7,-,TRBD1,TRBV11-3,CASSPRGQAYEQYF,TGTGCCAGCAGCCCGCGGGGACAGGCCTACGAGCAGTACTTC
TRBJ2-1,-,-,TRBV5-6,CASSLDFAGDEQFF,TGTGCCAGCAGCTTGGATTTCGCGGGTGATGAGCAGTTCTTC
TRBJ1-5,-,-,TRBV19,CASSRKGGENQPQHF,TGTGCCAGTAGTAGAAAGGGAGGCGAAAATCAGCCCCAGCATTTT
TRBJ1-2,-,-,TRBV7-8,CASSLVWFRGDGYTF,TGTGCCAGCAGCTTAGTTTGGTTCAGGGGCGACGGCTACACCTTC
TRBJ1-2,once,-,TRBV27,CASSFGRGNYGYTF,TGTGCCAGCAGTTTTGGCAGGGGCAACTATGGCTACACCTTC
TRBJ1-1,-,-,TRBV4-1,CASSPTGNTEAFF,TGCGCCAGCAGCCCTACAGGAAACACTGAAGCTTTCTTT
TRBJ1-2,-,-,TRBV4-1,CASSQREFYGYTF,TGCGCCAGCAGCCAGAGAGAATTCTATGGCTACACCTTC
TRBJ2-7,-,TRBD1,TRBV5-4,CASSSATGVPGEQYF,TGTGCCAGCAGCTCCGCGACAGGGGTGCCGGGCGAGCAGTACTTC
TRBJ2-1,-,TRBD2,TRBV7-9,CASSLVLAGRGEQFF,TGTGCCAGCAGCTTAGTCCTAGCGGGGCGCGGTGAGCAGTTCTTC
TRBJ1-5,-,TRBD1,TRBV6-1,CASSERQGPNQPQHF,TGTGCCAGCAGTGAAAGACAGGGGCCCAATCAGCCCCAGCATTTT
TRBJ1-1,-,-,TRBV4-1,CASSRGLPGNTEAFF,TGCGCCAGCAGCCGAGGACTTCCAGGGAACACTGAAGCTTTCTTT
TRBJ2-3,-,TRBD2,TRBV5-1,CASSFLSGGATNTQYF,TGCGCCAGCAGCTTCCTAAGCGGGGGGGCCACAAATACGCAGTATTTT
TRBJ1-1,-,TRBD1,TRBV6-5,CASSTQTGVEAFF,TGTGCCAGCAGTACACAAACAGGGGTTGAAGCTTTCTTT
TRBJ1-1,-,-,TRBV5-6,CASSLGFPGENTEAFF,TGTGCCAGCAGCTTGGGCTTTCCAGGGGAGAACACTGAAGCTTTCTTT
TRBJ2-1,-,-,TRBV9,CASSVGASSYNEQFF,TGTGCCAGCAGCGTAGGGGCGAGCTCCTACAATGAGCAGTTCTTC
TRBJ2-7,-,-,TRBV5-6,CASRLPGEEQYF,TGTGCCAGCAGGCTCCCCGGGGAGGAGCAGTACTTC
TRBJ1-1,-,TRBD1,TRBV30,CAWSSSPGQPNTEAFF,TGTGCCTGGAGTTCCTCACCGGGACAGCCGAACACTGAAGCTTTCTTT
TRBJ2-1,once,TRBD1,TRBV6-4,CASSPQGAEDNEQFF,TGTGCCAGCAGTCCACAGGGGGCCGAGGACAATGAGCAGTTCTTC
TRBJ1-1,-,-,TRBV11-3,CATRRQSNTEAFF,TGTGCCACCCGCAGGCAGTCGAACACTGAAGCTTTCTTT
TRBJ2-1,-,TRBD2,TRBV15,CATSRDAGTSVSGNEQFF,TGTGCCACCAGCAGAGACGCCGGGACTAGCGTATCGGGCAATGAGCAGTTCTTC
TRBJ1-6,-,TRBD1,TRBV2,CASSVRDSGNSPLHF,TGTGCCAGCAGTGTCCGGGACAGCGGTAATTCACCCCTCCACTTT
TRBJ2-2,-,TRBD2,TRBV18,CASSTGGPVTGELFF,TGTGCCAGCTCGACGGGGGGGCCGGTCACCGGGGAGCTGTTTTTT
TRBJ2-3,-,-,TRBV5-1,CASSLAGFADTQYF,TGCGCCAGCAGCTTGGCAGGGTTTGCAGATACGCAGTATTTT
TRBJ1-5,-,-,TRBV18,CASSLDRLQQPQHF,TGTGCCAGCTCACTCGACAGGTTACAGCAGCCCCAGCATTTT
TRBJ1-2,-,-,TRBV4-3,CASSQVQGTYGYTF,TGCGCCAGCAGCCAAGTACAGGGTACCTATGGCTACACCTTC
TRBJ2-5,-,TRBD2,TRBV18,CASSRERGGRETQYF,TGTGCCAGCTCACGAGAGCGGGGGGGCCGAGAGACCCAGTACTTC
TRBJ1-1,-,TRBD1,TRBV7-9,CASRSPPRGLNTEAFF,TGTGCCAGCAGAAGTCCACCCAGGGGGTTGAACACTGAAGCTTTCTTT
TRBJ1-2,-,-,TRBV7-6,CASSLGRDYGYTF,TGTGCCAGCAGCTTAGGGCGGGATTATGGCTACACCTTC
TRBJ1-4,-,-,TRBV15,CATSRVRGGEKLFF,TGTGCCACCAGCAGAGTGAGAGGAGGAGAAAAACTGTTTTTT
TRBJ1-5,-,-,TRBV10-3,CAISGEGTGQPQHF,TGTGCCATCAGTGGGGAGGGAACTGGTCAGCCCCAGCATTTT
TRBJ2-7,few,TRBD2,TRBV5-1,CASSLGGGYEQYF,TGCGCCAGCAGCTTGGGGGGGGGTTACGAGCAGTACTTC
TRBJ2-7,-,TRBD1,TRBV12-5,CASGLVLTGTGYYEQYF,TGTGCTAGTGGTTTGGTCCTAACCGGGACAGGGTACTACGAGCAGTACTTC
TRBJ1-5,-,TRBD1,TRBV6-5,CASSATGGAIQPQHF,TGTGCCAGCAGTGCTACAGGGGGCGCGATCCAGCCCCAGCATTTT
TRBJ2-1,-,-,TRBV15,CATSEVRGWSNEQFF,TGTGCCACCAGCGAGGTGAGGGGGTGGAGCAATGAGCAGTTCTTC
TRBJ1-1,-,TRBD1,TRBV25-1,CASSGPDRGNTEAFF,TGTGCCAGCAGTGGCCCGGACAGGGGGAACACTGAAGCTTTCTTT
TRBJ1-2,-,-,TRBV9,CARDIRVAYGYTF,TGTGCCAGGGACATCCGGGTGGCCTATGGCTACACCTTC
TRBJ1-1,once,-,TRBV11-2,CASSYRDGAFF,TGTGCCAGCAGCTACAGGGATGGAGCTTTCTTT
TRBJ2-7,-,TRBD1,TRBV4-1,CASSPPGTGGYEQYF,TGCGCCAGCAGCCCGCCCGGGACAGGGGGCTACGAGCAGTACTTC
TRBJ2-5,-,-,TRBV7-9,CASSLALESGTQYF,TGTGCCAGCAGCTTAGCACTAGAGAGTGGGACCCAGTACTTC
TRBJ1-2,-,-,TRBV5-1,CASSAAAGGANYGYTF,TGCGCCAGCAGCGCTGCGGCCGGCGGAGCTAACTATGGCTACACCTTC
TRBJ1-3,-,-,TRBV19,CASSIAEHSGNTIYF,TGTGCCAGTAGTATAGCTGAACACTCTGGAAACACCATATATTTT